The 32 T cell receptor beta chains listed next were all sequenced from one sample in a study of blood T cells in healthy people across ages. PCR was performed a second time for 7 to 11 cycles using a sample-barcoded 5' primer and a J-beta primer mix. TCRdb used MiXCR to reprocess the 5' RACE reads, holding one entry per CDR3 protein. This sample has roughly 2 million distinct CDR3 sequences, with around half found just once. The sample taken for sequencing was blood. The receptors originated from a middle-aged woman in good health.

The rearrangement uses TRBV7-9 and TRBJ2-1; 8 bases fit TRBD1. V trimming: 5 bases; J trimming: 6 bases; junction bases outside the gene matches: 12. Germline V gene lookup returns CDR1 SEHNR and CDR2 FQNEAQ (reference sequence). This CDR3 comprises 16 residues. Written as DNA, the CDR3 is TGTGCCAGCAGCCCACGACAGGGGAAAGGAGGCAATGAGCAGTTCTTC. Its protein product is CASSPRQGKGGNEQFF.

V is TRBV20-1 and J is TRBJ1-4; D might be TRBD1 (5 bases). The CDR3 runs to 15 residues. With 3 bases removed from V and 4 bases from J, the gap between germline ends came to 15 bases. Germline CDR1 and CDR2: DFQATT and SNEGSKA (reference sequence). This CDR3 is CSASPLTDINEKLFF. CDR3 coding DNA: TGCAGTGCTAGTCCCCTGACAGATATTAATGAAAAACTGTTTTTT.

This clonotype has just a few counts. This rearrangement joins TRBV6-5 to TRBJ2-3, with 12 bases aligning to TRBD1. The CDR3 is 15 amino acids. Germline V gene data show CDR1 as MNHEY and CDR2 as SVGAGI. Trimming cost V 6 bases and J 10 bases; bases outside gene matches: 11. DNA of the CDR3: TGTGCCAGCAGGACCGCCGGGACAGGGGGCGCGTCGCAGTATTTT. Encoded protein: CASRTAGTGGASQYF.

The J gene is TRBJ1-4, the V gene TRBV4-2, with TRBD1 matching 12 bases. V was clipped by 1 base and J by 8 bases; unmatched bases: 5. This CDR3 is 16 amino acids long. CDR1 LGHNA and CDR2 YNFKEQ come from the germline V gene. CDR3 residues: CASSQGGGQGAEKLFF. The CDR3 bases are TGTGCCAGCAGCCAAGGGGGGGGACAGGGGGCCGAAAAACTGTTTTTT.

The chain has TRBV5-1 and TRBJ1-4; 11 bases agree with TRBD1. J was trimmed by 7 bases and V by 4 bases; bases with no gene match: 6. Germline V gene lookup returns CDR1 SGHRS and CDR2 YFSETQ. The CDR3 is 15 amino acids. The CDR3 DNA reads as TGCGCCAGCAGCAACCCGGGACAGGGGGGTGAAAAACTGTTTTTT. Encoded protein: CASSNPGQGGEKLFF.

This chain links TRBV15 with TRBJ1-2, with D unresolved. Looked up from germline, CDR1 is LNHNV and CDR2 is YYDKDF (reference sequence). The V end lost 6 bases, the J end lost 6 bases, and 17 bases lay between the germline ends. The CDR3 is 14 amino acids. In nucleotides, the CDR3 is TGTGCCACCAGGCCAGGTGGAGGACGGCATGGCTACACCTTC. Its translation: CATRPGGGRHGYTF.

This rearrangement joins TRBV5-5 to TRBJ2-3; 7 nucleotides line up with TRBD1. The V gene's germline CDR1 is SGHKS and CDR2 YYEKEE (reference sequence). This CDR3 comprises 14 residues. V shed 3 bases and J 2 bases; nucleotides not matched to a gene: 3. The CDR3 region is CASSWDSNTDTQYF. CDR3 bases: TGTGCCAGCAGCTGGGACAGTAACACAGATACGCAGTATTTT.

This clonotype was counted only a few times. V gene TRBV20-1 combines with J gene TRBJ2-4, with TRBD2 matching 7 bases. J gave up 0 bases and V 3 bases, and 11 bases lay outside the gene matches. CDR1 is DFQATT and CDR2 is SNEGSKA in the germline V gene (reference sequence). The CDR3 contains 17 residues. This CDR3 reads CSASLLQGGLAKNIQYF. The CDR3 region has the DNA TGCAGTGCTAGCCTTTTGCAGGGAGGGCTAGCCAAAAACATTCAGTACTTC.

The chain links TRBV6-5 to TRBJ2-7; D perhaps matches TRBD1 (6 bases). This CDR3 is 12 amino acids long. Trimming removed 6 bases from V and 5 bases from J, with 11 bases in between. CDR1 is MNHEY and CDR2 is SVGAGI in the germline V gene. The CDR3 sequence: CASSRDTNEQYF. The CDR3 bases are TGTGCCAGCAGCCGGGACACAAACGAGCAGTACTTC.

The chain joins TRBV4-3 to TRBJ2-4, with 7 nucleotides matching TRBD1. CDR1 is LGHNA and CDR2 is YSLEER in the germline V gene. J was trimmed by 4 bases and V by 0 bases; bases with no gene match: 6. This CDR3 region has 16 residues. The CDR3 coding sequence is TGCGCCAGCAGCCAAGAACGACAGGGCATAAAAAACATTCAGTACTTC. Translating gives CASSQERQGIKNIQYF.

This clonotype was seen once. This chain uses TRBV5-1 with TRBJ1-2; TRBD1 agrees at 9 bases. Germline V CDR1 and CDR2: SGHRS, YFSETQ. This CDR3 contains 13 residues. J was trimmed by 6 bases and V by 0 bases; bases with no gene match: 0. CDR3 sequence: CASSLDRGHGYTF. The CDR3 bases are TGCGCCAGCAGCTTGGACAGGGGGCATGGCTACACCTTC.

This chain joins TRBV27 and TRBJ2-3; D possibly corresponds to TRBD2 (6 bases). Trimming took off 0 bases at V and 2 bases at J, with 12 bases between the two ends. This CDR3 region has 16 residues. Per the germline V gene, CDR1 is MNHEY and CDR2 is SMNVEV (reference sequence). CDR3 in amino acids: CASSLSYRDFTDTQYF. CDR3 sequence (DNA): TGTGCCAGCAGTTTATCCTATCGGGACTTCACAGATACGCAGTATTTT.

This chain joins TRBV6-2 or TRBV6-3 and TRBJ2-4; TRBD1 agrees at 7 bases. Germline V lookup: CDR1 MNHEY, CDR2 SVGEGT. The trim removed 6 bases at V and 13 bases at J, leaving 21 bases unmatched. The CDR3 is 16 amino acids. The DNA for the CDR3 is TGTGCCAGCAGACCGGGTAAGGGGGCCTCCTACAATGAGCAGTACTTC. Amino acids: CASRPGKGASYNEQYF.

A note on this clonotype: This CDR3 is missing its conserved last phenylalanine or tryptophan, likely due to a read error. The CDR3 loop is CASTLRPGGGRTDTQYL. Here the CDR3 DNA reads TGTGCCAGCACCCTTCGCCCGGGCGGGGGACGCACAGATACGCAGTATTTA. The gene calls are TRBV11-2 and TRBJ2-3; 7 nucleotides match TRBD2. Germline V gene lookup returns CDR1 SGHAT and CDR2 FQNNGV. V lost 7 bases to trimming and J lost 1 base; unmatched junction nucleotides: 14. The CDR3 has 17 residues.

This chain connects TRBV20-1 to TRBJ2-5, with D perhaps TRBD2 (7 bases). Trimming cost V 1 base and J 11 bases, with 23 bases left between them. The CDR3 contains 15 residues. The germline V gene has CDR1 DFQATT and CDR2 SNEGSKA (reference sequence). The CDR3 DNA reads as TGCAGTGCTAGAGCAGAGGGGGGGGCTGTCAATGAGCAGTACTTC. It is translated as CSARAEGGAVNEQYF.

V and J are TRBV7-2 and TRBJ1-2; D call uncertain. The CDR3 extends over 14 amino acids. V was cut by 4 bases and J by 8 bases, with 17 bases left in between. The germline V gene encodes CDR1 SGHTA and CDR2 FQGNSA. The CDR3 DNA is TGTGCCAGCAGCTCGGACGCCGCCTCAAGGGGCTACACCTTC. Protein: CASSSDAASRGYTF.

The chain combines TRBV5-1 with TRBJ2-5, with 7 bases identical to TRBD2. Germline V gene data show CDR1 as SGHRS and CDR2 as YFSETQ. The CDR3 consists of 14 residues. J gave up 2 bases and V 2 bases, and 3 bases lay outside the gene matches. The CDR3 here is CASSFGTIQETQYF. CDR3 nucleotide sequence: TGCGCCAGCAGCTTTGGGACTATTCAAGAGACCCAGTACTTC. The full variable domain, in which reference TRBV5-1 and TRBJ2-5 provide the parts outside the CDR3, is KAGVTQTPRYLIKTRGQQVTLSCSPISGHRSVSWYQQTPGQGLQFLFEYFSETQRNKGNFPGRFSGRQFSNSRSEMNVSTLELGDSALYLCASSFGTIQETQYFGPGTRLLVL.

This clonotype has just a few counts. The chain employs TRBV27 and TRBJ2-6, with 7 bases that match TRBD1. This CDR3 region has 15 residues. CDR1 is MNHEY and CDR2 is SMNVEV in the germline V gene (reference sequence). V dropped 7 bases and J dropped 3; count of bases not matched to a gene: 6. The CDR3 spells CASTKRGLGANVLTF. CDR3 DNA: TGTGCCAGCACCAAAAGGGGGCTTGGGGCCAACGTCCTGACTTTC.

This clonotype was counted only a few times. The rearrangement joins TRBV3-1 to TRBJ2-1; the D is unclear. CDR1 is LGHDT, CDR2 YNNKEL, per germline (reference sequence). The V gene lost 6 bases and the J gene lost 2 bases, with 11 bases spanning the gap. The CDR3 sequence is 14 residues long. The CDR3 is CASSQINPYNEQFF. The CDR3 DNA sequence: TGTGCCAGCAGTCAGATTAATCCCTACAATGAGCAGTTCTTC.

This chain connects TRBV20-1 to TRBJ1-2; a possible D gene is TRBD1 (6 bases). The CDR3 totals 14 residues. With 4 bases removed from V and 5 bases from J, the gap between germline ends came to 17 bases. Germline V lookup: CDR1 DFQATT, CDR2 SNEGSKA (reference sequence). CDR3 coding DNA: TGCAGTGCTACTGAGACAGGCACTGGGTATGGCTACACCTTC. The encoded protein is CSATETGTGYGYTF.

About this clonotype: An end of the junction differs from the germline gene, which may be a read error. The genes are TRBV20-1 and TRBJ1-4; D gene uncertain. Germline V gene sequence: CDR1 DFQATT, CDR2 SNEGSKA (reference sequence). CDR3 length: 14 amino acids. The CDR3 sequence: CSASSGQTNKKLFF. Here the CDR3 DNA reads TGCAGTGCTAGCTCGGGTCAAACTAATAAAAAACTGTTTTTT.

The table lists this clonotype with a few counts. The rearrangement joins TRBV4-2 to TRBJ1-2; the match to TRBD1 covers 7 bases. The CDR3 covers 15 residues. Per germline, CDR1 LGHNA and CDR2 YNFKEQ. Losses at the gene ends were 4 bases for V and 4 bases for J; bases not matched to a gene: 9. CDR3 in amino acids: CASSPDRASSYGYTF. DNA for the CDR3: TGTGCCAGCAGCCCCGACAGGGCTTCCAGCTATGGCTACACCTTC.

This chain joins TRBV20-1 and TRBJ2-5, with TRBD1 matching over 9 bases. Germline V gene lookup returns CDR1 DFQATT and CDR2 SNEGSKA (reference sequence). J gave up 0 bases and V 0 bases, and 11 bases lay outside the gene matches. There are 18 residues in the CDR3. The CDR3 coding sequence is TGCAGTGCTAGAGATCCCTTTACGGACAGGGGACACCAAGAGACCCAGTACTTC. This gives the protein CSARDPFTDRGHQETQYF.

The V and J genes are TRBV7-6 and TRBJ2-5; 8 bases align to TRBD1. Germline CDR1 SGHVS, CDR2 FNYEAQ. This CDR3 comprises 15 residues. With V trimmed by 2 bases and J by 4 bases, 6 bases remained unmatched. The CDR3 sequence is CASSLRTGSGETQYF. The CDR3 nucleotides read TGTGCCAGCAGCTTACGGACAGGGAGTGGAGAGACCCAGTACTTC.

This clonotype was observed a handful of times. This rearrangement joins TRBV6-1 to TRBJ2-7; D is unclear. The CDR3 extends over 11 amino acids. Per germline, CDR1 MNHNS and CDR2 SASEGT. The ends were cut back, 6 bases at V and 4 bases at J, with 7 bases in the middle. CDR3 in DNA: TGTGCCAGCAGGGGAAGGTACGAGCAGTACTTC. Protein: CASRGRYEQYF.

Many counts were recorded for this clonotype. The chain has TRBV4-3 and TRBJ2-6; D is uncertain. The CDR3 totals 15 residues. Germline CDR1 reads LGHNA; CDR2 reads YSLEER. V was pared by 1 base and J by 0 bases, with 4 bases between. This chain's CDR3 is CASSQVSSGANVLTF. The CDR3, as DNA: TGCGCCAGCAGCCAAGTTAGCTCTGGGGCCAACGTCCTGACTTTC.

The chain uses TRBV7-8 and TRBJ2-2; TRBD2 matches at 14 bases. Per the germline V gene, CDR1 is SGHVS and CDR2 is FQNEAQ. V was pared by 8 bases and J by 2 bases, with 10 bases of the junction left unmatched. CDR3 length equals 18 residues. The CDR3 loop reads CASGTGTSGGRNTGELFF. The CDR3 nucleotides read TGTGCCAGCGGAACCGGGACTAGCGGGGGCCGAAACACCGGGGAGCTGTTTTTT. Together with reference TRBV7-8 and TRBJ2-2, the CDR3 gives the full variable domain: GAGVSQSPRYKVAKRGQDVALRCDPISGHVSLFWYQQALGQGPEFLTYFQNEAQLDKSGLPSDRFFAERPEGSVSTLKIQRTQQEDSAVYLCASGTGTSGGRNTGELFFGEGSRLTVL.

The chain carries TRBV4-3 and TRBJ1-2; D might be TRBD1 (5 bases). This CDR3 comprises 14 residues. Germline CDR1 is LGHNA and CDR2 is YSLEER. Trimming took off 0 bases at V and 7 bases at J, with 12 bases between the two ends. This CDR3 reads CASSQERQGGGYTF. CDR3 sequence (DNA): TGCGCCAGCAGCCAAGAACGGCAGGGAGGTGGCTACACCTTC.

This clonotype was seen more than once but under ten times. The chain couples TRBV20-1 to TRBJ2-5; no reliable D call. Trimming removed 5 bases from V and 1 base from J, with 11 bases in between. The V gene's germline CDR1 is DFQATT and CDR2 SNEGSKA (reference sequence). The CDR3 runs to 13 residues. CDR3 in DNA: TGCAGTGCTCCGCCTGATATCCAAGAGACCCAGTACTTC. Encoded protein: CSAPPDIQETQYF.

In the case of this clonotype: At one boundary the junction diverges from the germline segment, which might be a read error. The genes are TRBV5-1 and TRBJ2-5; TRBD2 matches 9 bases. This CDR3 comprises 16 residues. CDR1 SGHRS and CDR2 YFSETQ come from the germline V gene. In nucleotides, the CDR3 is TGCGCCAGCAGCTTTGGTGGTCTAGCGGGGCAAGGGACCCAGTACTTC. It codes for CASSFGGLAGQGTQYF.

The chain uses TRBV5-1 and TRBJ1-1; D is uncertain. CDR3 length equals 13 residues. The germline V gene encodes CDR1 SGHRS and CDR2 YFSETQ. Trimming removed 2 bases from V and 5 bases from J, with 10 bases in between. The CDR3 nucleotides are TGCGCCAGCAGCTTCCTAGACGGGACTGAAGCTTTCTTT. Its protein is CASSFLDGTEAFF.

The V call is TRBV7-9, the J call TRBJ1-2, with TRBD1 matching 7 bases. The CDR3 runs to 16 residues. The ends lost 2 bases at V and 7 bases at J; junction bases unmatched: 13. Germline assignment: CDR1 SEHNR and CDR2 FQNEAQ (reference sequence). Here the CDR3 reads CASSLTETGPLGGYTF. The CDR3 DNA reads TGTGCCAGCAGCTTAACCGAGACAGGGCCATTGGGTGGCTACACCTTC. The variable domain in full, completed from reference TRBV7-9 and TRBJ1-2, reads DTGVSQNPRHKITKRGQNVTFRCDPISEHNRLYWYRQTLGQGPEFLTYFQNEAQLEKSRLLSDRFSAERPKGSFSTLEIQRTEQGDSAMYLCASSLTETGPLGGYTFGSGTRLTVV.